What follows are 19 T cell receptor beta chains derived from one specimen sequenced in a study of T cell repertoires in cytomegalovirus infection. These receptors have no known antigen. TCRdb reanalysed the reads using MiXCR and keeps one entry per CDR3 protein. In the table there are a few hundred thousand distinct CDR3 sequences, roughly 43% of which are singletons. The sample consisted of cultured PBMCs, taken from culture after CMV antigen stimulation. The source is a human donor in good health (CMV status not recorded). Some clones in this sample may be carry-over from other donors' samples.

This clonotype turned up a few times. The V gene is TRBV12-3 or TRBV12-4, the J gene TRBJ2-1, with D unclear. The CDR3 is made up of 13 amino acids. V dropped 0 bases and J dropped 6 bases, with 6 bases sitting between them. For the CDR3, the DNA is TGTGCCAGCAGTTTAGCCGCGATCAATGAGCAGTTCTTC. Amino acid sequence: CASSLAAINEQFF.

The chain has TRBV27 and TRBJ1-6; D not certain. V lost 6 bases to trimming and J lost 7 bases, with 4 bases between them. This CDR3 is 11 amino acids long. Germline CDR1 and CDR2: MNHEY and SMNVEV (reference sequence). The CDR3 region has the DNA TGTGCCAGCAGACTGAATTCACCCCTCCACTTT. Amino acid sequence: CASRLNSPLHF.

The V gene is TRBV18, the J gene TRBJ1-2; 9 positions agree with TRBD1. The CDR3 loop spans 14 amino acids. V gave up 4 bases and J gave up 6 bases; unmatched junction bases: 6. Germline CDR1 is KGHSH and CDR2 is LQKENI. The CDR3 loop reads CASSQQGARDGYTF. The CDR3 bases are TGTGCCAGCTCACAACAGGGGGCGCGTGATGGCTACACCTTC.

This sequence joins TRBV20-1 and TRBJ2-3, with 10 bases identical to TRBD2. After removal of 4 bases from V and 3 bases from J, the junction contained 7 bases not matched to a gene. Germline CDR1 DFQATT, CDR2 SNEGSKA (reference sequence). The CDR3 runs 15 residues. The CDR3 DNA follows: TGCAGTGCTAACGTTGCTAGCGGGAGAACAGATACGCAGTATTTT. Translated: CSANVASGRTDTQYF.

The genes are TRBV4-1 and TRBJ2-1; tentatively, D is TRBD1 (5 bases). Trimming stripped 1 base from V and 0 bases from J, with 13 bases between. The germline V gene has CDR1 MGHRA and CDR2 YSYEKL. The CDR3 spans 17 residues. CDR3 sequence (DNA): TGCGCCAGCAGCCAAGTCTCTGCCAGGGTCTCCTACAATGAGCAGTTCTTC. It specifies CASSQVSARVSYNEQFF.

The chain has TRBV7-2 and TRBJ2-3; tentatively, D is TRBD1 (5 bases). This CDR3 region has 15 residues. The germline gives CDR1 SGHTA, CDR2 FQGNSA. V dropped 0 bases and J dropped 4 bases, with 11 bases sitting between them. Here the CDR3 reads CASSLALAGSDTQYF. In DNA, the CDR3 is TGTGCCAGCAGCTTAGCGTTGGCAGGGTCAGATACGCAGTATTTT.

This clonotype has at least ten counts. The chain uses TRBV7-2 and TRBJ2-7, with D maybe TRBD1 (6 bases). The CDR3 has 19 amino acids. Trimming cost V 3 bases and J 3 bases, with 27 bases left between them. CDR1 SGHTA and CDR2 FQGNSA come from the germline V gene. In DNA form, the CDR3 reads TGTGCCAGCAGCTTGGGTTCCTTACAGGGTCTCGCATTTATCTACGAGCAGTACTTC. Translated: CASSLGSLQGLAFIYEQYF.

This clonotype was counted only a few times. This sequence joins TRBV28 and TRBJ2-7; the match to TRBD1 covers 12 bases. The CDR3 consists of 15 residues. Germline values: CDR1 MDHEN, CDR2 SYDVKM. The junction had 7 bases not matched to a gene; V was cut back by 4 bases and J by 6 bases. CDR3 coding DNA: TGTGCCAGCAGTTCTGGGACAGGGGGCCGGGGCGAGCAGTACTTC. It is translated as CASSSGTGGRGEQYF.

The chain links TRBV7-6 to TRBJ1-2; D gene ambiguous. V lost 5 bases, J lost 8 bases, and 24 bases lay in between. CDR3 length: 16 residues. Germline CDR1 is SGHVS and CDR2 is FNYEAQ. Here the CDR3 DNA reads TGTGCCAGCAGCCTATATTTCGACCCCACAAGCGGGGGCTACACCTTC. It yields the protein CASSLYFDPTSGGYTF.

The V gene is TRBV7-2, the J gene TRBJ2-7; D remains unclear. The germline CDR1 and CDR2 sequences are SGHTA and FQGNSA. The CDR3 runs 13 residues. V was trimmed by 1 base and J by 6 bases, leaving 10 bases between them. CDR3 in amino acids: CASSLGVSGEQYF. CDR3 nucleotide sequence: TGTGCCAGCAGCTTAGGGGTATCCGGCGAGCAGTACTTC.

This clonotype has more than one count but fewer than ten. This rearrangement joins TRBV19 to TRBJ1-2, with 10 bases fitting TRBD1. The CDR3 is made up of 15 amino acids. CDR1 and CDR2 from the germline V gene are LNHDA and SQIVND (reference sequence). Germline trimming cut 10 bases from V and 3 bases from J; bases unmatched to any gene: 11. CDR3: CATALGTGVDYGYTF. In DNA form, the CDR3 reads TGTGCCACGGCTTTAGGGACAGGGGTAGACTATGGCTACACCTTC.

In this sample, this clonotype turned up once. The J gene is TRBJ1-2, the V gene TRBV5-4; D uncertain. This CDR3 contains 14 residues. In germline, CDR1 is SGHNT, CDR2 YYREEE (reference sequence). The V end lost 4 bases, the J end lost 4 bases, and 14 bases lay between the germline ends. CDR3 sequence (DNA): TGTGCCAGCAGCCCCCGCGAGCAATTCTATGGCTACACCTTC. It codes for CASSPREQFYGYTF.

The rearrangement links TRBV7-8 to TRBJ2-3, with TRBD1 matching 7 bases. Germline values: CDR1 SGHVS, CDR2 FQNEAQ. The CDR3 is 15 amino acids. Germline trimming cut 7 bases from V and 5 bases from J; bases unmatched to any gene: 12. CDR3 amino acids: CASNQPGQRRDTQYF. In DNA, the CDR3 is TGTGCCAGCAATCAGCCGGGACAGAGGAGAGATACGCAGTATTTT.

The V and J genes are TRBV4-2 and TRBJ2-1; 9 nucleotides match TRBD2. After removal of 7 bases from V and 5 bases from J, the junction contained 9 bases not matched to a gene. Germline V CDR1 and CDR2: LGHNA, YNFKEQ. The CDR3 covers 15 residues. The CDR3 here is CASTGGGGTDNEQFF. CDR3 in DNA: TGTGCCAGCACTGGCGGGGGGGGGACGGACAATGAGCAGTTCTTC.

This clonotype was detected only once. The DNA of the CDR3 is TGTGCCAGCATCAACAGGGGTGCGGCTGAAGCTTTCTTT. As protein: CASINRGAAEAFF. The V and J genes are TRBV6-5 and TRBJ1-1; 7 nucleotides align to TRBD1. Germline lookup yields CDR1 MNHEY and CDR2 SVGAGI. With 7 bases clipped from V and 6 bases from J, the junction kept 8 bases outside the gene matches. The length of the CDR3 is 13 residues.

The chain is built from TRBV28 and TRBJ1-3; 7 bases match TRBD1. The germline gives CDR1 MDHEN, CDR2 SYDVKM. The CDR3 is made up of 17 amino acids. Trimming removed 6 bases from V and 0 bases from J; junction bases left unmatched: 11. The CDR3: CASRPQGGATSGNTIYF. Here the CDR3 DNA reads TGTGCCAGCAGACCCCAGGGGGGGGCAACCTCTGGAAACACCATATATTTT.

The chain carries TRBV28 and TRBJ2-5; 8 nucleotides agree with TRBD1. CDR3 length: 13 amino acids. With V trimmed by 6 bases and J by 12 bases, 12 bases remained unmatched. CDR1 MDHEN and CDR2 SYDVKM come from the germline V gene. CDR3 protein: CASSSKGRGHEYF. The CDR3 DNA reads as TGTGCCAGCAGCTCCAAAGGCAGGGGGCACGAGTACTTC.

The CDR3 DNA sequence: TGTGCCAGCACCCCCCTCGGACACTACGAGCAGTACTTC. Its protein product is CASTPLGHYEQYF. J is TRBJ2-7 and V is TRBV12-3 or TRBV12-4; D possibly corresponds to TRBD1 (5 bases). The CDR3 has 13 residues. Trimming took 7 bases from V and 3 from J, leaving 13 bases between them.

This clonotype was observed a few times. The CDR3 DNA is TGTGCCATCAGTGACAGAACCGGGACCCTTGGGGCAGGGGCCAACGTCCTGACTTTC. It is translated as CAISDRTGTLGAGANVLTF. This chain joins TRBV10-3 and TRBJ2-6; possibly TRBD1 or TRBD2 for D (5 bases each). CDR1 and CDR2 from the germline V gene are ENHRY and SYGVKD. This CDR3 region has 19 residues. Trimming left V 3 bases short and J 4 bases short, with 22 bases between.